These 9 T cell receptor beta chains originate from one sample sequenced in a study of regulatory T cells in long-lasting Graves disease. Researchers made TCR beta libraries by using iRepertoire HTBI primers and running Arm-PCR on CDR3 regions. In TCRdb, the multiplex PCR reads were re-called with MiXCR into one record per CDR3 protein. The table lists 350,000 to 450,000 distinct CDR3 sequences, about a fifth of them singletons. The sample's time point: persistent/refractory GD, antithyroid drugs over 5 years with positive TRAb. The TCR library was prepared using RNA isolated from PBMCs. Source: peripheral blood mononuclear cells (PBMCs), taken when the disease was refractory, from a patient treated with antithyroid drugs. All receptors derive from a female donor with Graves disease.

This clonotype was observed at least ten times. The chain combines TRBV28 with TRBJ1-4, with D maybe TRBD1 (6 bases). The CDR3 has 15 residues. The V end lost 6 bases, the J end lost 10 bases, and 21 bases lay between the germline ends. CDR1 is MDHEN, CDR2 SYDVKM, per germline. CDR3 sequence: CASSRPTGIVGKLFF. The CDR3 region has the DNA TGTGCCAGCAGCCGACCAACAGGGATTGTTGGAAAACTGTTTTTT.

V gene TRBV4-2 combines with J gene TRBJ1-2, with 10 bases lining up with TRBD1. Germline loops: CDR1 LGHNA, CDR2 YNFKEQ. There are 13 residues in the CDR3. With 4 bases clipped from V and 11 bases from J, the junction kept 7 bases outside the gene matches. The CDR3 DNA reads as TGTGCCAGCAGCCTCAACCGGGACAGGGGTTACACCTTC. This sequence encodes CASSLNRDRGYTF.

This clonotype occurred once. The DNA for the CDR3 is TGTGCCAGCAGTAAGGACGGGGGGCCCTACGAGCAGTACTTC. Translation gives CASSKDGGPYEQYF. J is TRBJ2-7 and V is TRBV12-3 or TRBV12-4; TRBD2 is a possible D gene (7 bases). There are 14 residues in the CDR3. V was trimmed by 5 bases and J by 2 bases, leaving 13 bases between them.

This clonotype was found a few times. The gene calls are TRBV19 and TRBJ2-4; D not certain. Germline lookup yields CDR1 LNHDA and CDR2 SQIVND (reference sequence). This CDR3 contains 14 residues. Trimming pared 3 bases from V and 3 bases from J, leaving 9 bases between. CDR3 nucleotides: TGTGCCAGTAGTATTAAAGTGAACAAAAACATTCAGTACTTC. This translates into CASSIKVNKNIQYF.

J is TRBJ1-5 and V is TRBV7-3; D is uncertain. V dropped 3 bases and J dropped 3 bases, with 12 bases sitting between them. CDR1 SGHTA and CDR2 FQGTGA come from the germline V gene. CDR3 length: 15 amino acids. The CDR3 here is CASSFRRSANQPQHF. The CDR3 DNA reads TGTGCCAGCAGCTTCCGACGGTCGGCCAATCAGCCCCAGCATTTT.

The rearrangement links TRBV11-2 to TRBJ2-7; a possible D gene is TRBD2 (6 bases). The CDR3 runs to 15 residues. Germline CDR1 is SGHAT and CDR2 is FQNNGV. Trimming took off 0 bases at V and 4 bases at J, with 13 bases between the two ends. CDR3 nucleotide sequence: TGTGCCAGCAGCTTAGATCTGGGACTCGCGTACGAGCAGTACTTC. It is translated as CASSLDLGLAYEQYF.

This chain links TRBV20-1 with TRBJ2-5; TRBD2 matches 9 bases. This CDR3 spans 14 amino acids. The germline gives CDR1 DFQATT, CDR2 SNEGSKA (reference sequence). The junction had 1 base not matched to a gene; V was cut back by 0 bases and J by 2 bases. Here the CDR3 DNA reads TGCAGTGCTAGAGATGGACTAGCGCAAGAGACCCAGTACTTC. Protein product: CSARDGLAQETQYF.

The chain couples TRBV7-8 to TRBJ2-1, with TRBD2 matching over 9 bases. The junction had 18 bases not matched to a gene; V was cut back by 5 bases and J by 4 bases. The CDR3 extends over 19 amino acids. Per germline, CDR1 SGHVS and CDR2 FQNEAQ. Written as DNA, the CDR3 is TGTGCCAGCAGCCCCACCGGGACTAGCATCTCATACGGGTACAATGAGCAGTTCTTC. Protein: CASSPTGTSISYGYNEQFF.

The chain carries TRBV4-3 and TRBJ2-7, with D hard to call. Trimming took off 4 bases at V and 2 bases at J, with 18 bases between the two ends. The CDR3 extends over 16 amino acids. CDR1 is LGHNA, CDR2 YSLEER, per germline. The CDR3, as DNA: TGCGCCAGCAGCCCAACCCACAAGGGATCAGCCTACGAGCAGTACTTC. It encodes CASSPTHKGSAYEQYF.